The 23 T cell receptor beta chains below come from one sample, sequenced in a study of response to subunit inactivated influenza vaccine. MiXCR was run by TCRdb on the RT-PCR reads, yielding one entry per CDR3 protein. The sample carries 550,000 to 800,000 distinct CDR3 sequences, 15% to 18% recorded once. The source material was PBMCs from blood, sampled less than 13 days after vaccination. The receptors were gathered from a man between 50 and 59 years old who received an inactivated influenza vaccine.

The DNA of the CDR3 is TGTGCCTGGAGCTCCGGGGGGCCGGAGACCCAGTACTTC. Translation: CAWSSGGPETQYF. The chain recombines TRBV30 with TRBJ2-5, with D possibly TRBD2 on 7 matching bases. This CDR3 contains 13 residues. Germline assignment: CDR1 GTSNPN and CDR2 SVGIG (reference sequence). V was pared by 3 bases and J by 5 bases, with 13 bases between.

This clonotype was seen only a few times. The V call is TRBV6-2 or TRBV6-3, the J call TRBJ2-5; TRBD2 matches at 14 bases. Germline V gives CDR1 MNHEY, CDR2 SVGEGT. With V trimmed by 6 bases and J by 5 bases, 8 bases remained unmatched. This CDR3 contains 16 residues. CDR3: CASRSGTSGRMETQYF. DNA for the CDR3: TGTGCCAGCAGATCCGGGACTAGCGGGAGAATGGAGACCCAGTACTTC.

In its sample, this clonotype was seen a few times. This chain links TRBV4-1 with TRBJ1-6; 8 bases are a match to TRBD1. Germline CDR1 and CDR2: MGHRA and YSYEKL. The CDR3 extends over 15 amino acids. V gave up 0 bases and J gave up 10 bases; unmatched junction bases: 5. The CDR3 region has the DNA TGCGCCAGCAGCCAAGAGGGACAGGTCAGGTCACCCCTCCACTTT. Amino acid sequence: CASSQEGQVRSPLHF.

This clonotype was detected a few times. V is TRBV18 and J is TRBJ2-5, with TRBD1 matching over 7 bases. Germline V lookup: CDR1 KGHSH, CDR2 LQKENI. This CDR3 is 15 amino acids long. V dropped 5 bases and J dropped 6; count of bases not matched to a gene: 12. The CDR3 DNA is TGTGCCAGCTCAACGACAGGGTTCAAGGCGCAGACCCAGTACTTC. It specifies CASSTTGFKAQTQYF.

Written as DNA, the CDR3 is TGTGCCAGCAGTCGAACCCGGGCACACTATGGCTACACCTTC. This codes for CASSRTRAHYGYTF. This chain links TRBV12-3 or TRBV12-4 with TRBJ1-2; D is uncertain. Trimming shortened V by 5 bases and J by 3 bases, and 13 bases separated the two germline ends. This CDR3 spans 14 amino acids.

Of note for this clonotype: Compared with germline, one end of the junction differs, possibly owing to a read error. The chain links TRBV7-7 to TRBJ2-1; 12 positions match TRBD2. Germline-derived CDR1 and CDR2 are SSHAT and FNYEAQ (reference sequence). The CDR3 spans 16 residues. The CDR3 loop reads CASSLAGGSRYNEQFF. CDR3 bases: TGTGCTAGCAGCCTAGCGGGGGGGTCCCGATACAATGAGCAGTTCTTC.

V is TRBV20-1 and J is TRBJ2-7; the match to TRBD1 covers 9 bases. Germline V CDR1 and CDR2: DFQATT, SNEGSKA (reference sequence). The trim removed 5 bases at V and 6 bases at J, leaving 5 bases unmatched. The CDR3 extends over 12 amino acids. The CDR3 spells CSAGTGSVEQYF. CDR3 coding DNA: TGCAGTGCTGGGACAGGGTCTGTCGAGCAGTACTTC.

This clonotype has just a few counts. V is TRBV3-1 and J is TRBJ1-3; D ambiguous. Germline assignment: CDR1 LGHDT and CDR2 YNNKEL (reference sequence). The V and J ends lost 1 base and 4 bases respectively, with 8 bases between them. CDR3 length equals 14 residues. The CDR3, as DNA: TGTGCCAGCAGCCAAGGTGGAAAGGGAAACACCATATATTTT. Its protein product is CASSQGGKGNTIYF.

V is TRBV30 and J is TRBJ2-1; 9 bases line up with TRBD1. This CDR3 spans 13 amino acids. Per the germline V gene, CDR1 is GTSNPN and CDR2 is SVGIG (reference sequence). V shed 0 bases, J shed 9 bases, and the junction held 3 bases outside the gene matches. The CDR3 DNA is TGTGCCTGGAGTGTACAGGGGGCCGGTGAGCAGTTCTTC. It yields the protein CAWSVQGAGEQFF.

The chain couples TRBV12-3 or TRBV12-4 to TRBJ2-4, with D perhaps TRBD1 (6 bases). The CDR3 totals 16 residues. Trimming cost V 6 bases and J 1 base, with 16 bases left between them. CDR3 loop: CASSPPGARAKNIQYF. The CDR3 DNA reads as TGTGCCAGCAGCCCACCAGGGGCACGCGCCAAAAACATTCAGTACTTC.

The genes are TRBV20-1 and TRBJ1-1, with a weak D call TRBD1 (5 bases). Germline V CDR1 and CDR2: DFQATT, SNEGSKA (reference sequence). The CDR3 runs to 13 residues. The V and J ends lost 6 bases and 3 bases respectively, with 14 bases between them. The CDR3 DNA is TGCAGTGCCTCAGGGAATAGGGACACTGAAGCTTTCTTT. It encodes CSASGNRDTEAFF.

This clonotype came up a few times. The gene calls are TRBV10-3 and TRBJ2-7; 15 positions agree with TRBD2. Germline lookup yields CDR1 ENHRY and CDR2 SYGVKD. The CDR3 extends over 17 amino acids. V dropped 6 bases and J dropped 3; count of bases not matched to a gene: 9. DNA of the CDR3: TGTGCCATCAGCAACCGGACTAGCGGGAGGGCCTTCTACGAGCAGTACTTC. Protein: CAISNRTSGRAFYEQYF.

This sequence joins TRBV9 and TRBJ2-3; 7 bases are shared with TRBD2. The J segment lost 0 bases and the V segment lost 2 bases, leaving 3 bases of the junction unmatched. The CDR3 covers 15 residues. CDR1 and CDR2 from the germline V gene are SGDLS and YYNGEE. CDR3 nucleotide sequence: TGTGCCAGCAGCGTGCTAGCGGACAGCACAGATACGCAGTATTTT. It specifies CASSVLADSTDTQYF. The full variable domain, rest sourced from reference TRBV9 and TRBJ2-3, is DSGVTQTPKHLITATGQRVTLRCSPRSGDLSVYWYQQSLDQGLQFLIQYYNGEERAKGNILERFSAQQFPDLHSELNLSSLELGDSALYFCASSVLADSTDTQYFGPGTRLTVL.

The J gene is TRBJ1-1, the V gene TRBV4-2, with D perhaps matching TRBD1 (5 bases). Germline V CDR1 and CDR2: LGHNA, YNFKEQ. The CDR3 extends over 15 amino acids. Trimming shortened V by 0 bases and J by 0 bases, and 8 bases separated the two germline ends. This CDR3 reads CASSQEPQVNTEAFF. DNA for the CDR3: TGTGCCAGCAGCCAAGAGCCACAGGTGAACACTGAAGCTTTCTTT.

This clonotype was observed a few times. V usage is TRBV4-3 and J usage is TRBJ2-7; D call uncertain. Germline CDR1 and CDR2: LGHNA and YSLEER. The V and J ends lost 2 bases and 2 bases respectively, with 13 bases between them. CDR3 length: 15 amino acids. CDR3 amino acids: CASSQKWDGTYEQYF. The DNA for the CDR3 is TGCGCCAGCAGCCAAAAGTGGGATGGGACCTACGAGCAGTACTTC.

The chain recombines TRBV2 with TRBJ2-2; the D is unclear. The CDR3 has 13 residues. CDR1 and CDR2 (germline): SNHLY, FYNNEI. Trimming stripped 1 base from V and 6 bases from J, with 6 bases between. The CDR3 spells CASSEGDPGELFF. The CDR3 nucleotides read TGTGCCAGCAGTGAAGGGGATCCCGGGGAGCTGTTTTTT.

In this sample, this clonotype turned up a few times. V and J are TRBV25-1 and TRBJ1-5, with D uncertain. Trimming stripped 5 bases from V and 3 bases from J, with 5 bases between. This CDR3 is built from 12 residues. Germline lookup yields CDR1 MGHDK and CDR2 SYGVNS. CDR3 sequence: CASSLANQPQHF. The CDR3 region has the DNA TGTGCCAGCAGTCTAGCCAATCAGCCCCAGCATTTT.

Only a few counts were recorded for this clonotype. This sequence joins TRBV6-1 and TRBJ2-7, with a possible D match to TRBD1 (5 bases). The germline V gene has CDR1 MNHNS and CDR2 SASEGT. Trimming shortened V by 7 bases and J by 0 bases, and 10 bases separated the two germline ends. The CDR3 runs 13 residues. CDR3 amino acids: CASKSGISYEQYF. The DNA of the CDR3 is TGTGCCAGCAAATCAGGGATCTCCTACGAGCAGTACTTC.

This clonotype came up a few times. The chain combines TRBV9 with TRBJ2-5; the match to TRBD1 covers 7 bases. J lost 5 bases, V lost 4 bases, and 8 bases had no gene match. Germline V CDR1 and CDR2: SGDLS, YYNGEE. The length of the CDR3 is 14 residues. Here the CDR3 DNA reads TGTGCCAGCAGCCGCATGACAGGGACGGAGACCCAGTACTTC. This codes for CASSRMTGTETQYF.

This clonotype was recorded a few times. The DNA for the CDR3 is TGTGCCACCAGTGATTTGCGAAATGGTGAGCAGTTCTTC. The encoded protein is CATSDLRNGEQFF. The chain joins TRBV24-1 to TRBJ2-1; D is ambiguous. CDR1 and CDR2 (germline): KGHDR, SFDVKD. The CDR3 extends over 13 amino acids. Trimming cost V 0 bases and J 9 bases, with 8 bases left between them.

A few counts support this clonotype. The chain recombines TRBV3-1 with TRBJ2-7; D not certain. From germline, CDR1 is LGHDT and CDR2 YNNKEL (reference sequence). The ends were cut back, 1 base at V and 0 bases at J, with 10 bases in the middle. This CDR3 comprises 15 residues. In DNA, the CDR3 is TGTGCCAGCAGCCAAGGGTTTCTCACCTCCTACGAGCAGTACTTC. It encodes CASSQGFLTSYEQYF.

This clonotype appeared a few times. The chain uses TRBV5-5 and TRBJ1-3; tentatively, D is TRBD1 (6 bases). The CDR3 runs 15 residues. The V and J ends lost 4 bases and 8 bases respectively, with 19 bases between them. Germline V gene data show CDR1 as SGHKS and CDR2 as YYEKEE (reference sequence). CDR3 sequence: CASSRDGGSLDTIYF. The CDR3, as DNA: TGTGCCAGCAGCAGGGACGGGGGCTCGCTTGACACCATATATTTT.

The V gene is TRBV5-1, the J gene TRBJ2-7, with 10 nucleotides matching TRBD1. This CDR3 comprises 20 residues. The V and J ends lost 4 bases and 3 bases, in that order; junction bases with no gene match: 22. CDR1 and CDR2 (germline): SGHRS, YFSETQ. The CDR3 sequence: CASSLSRSLEWDRGGYEQYF. The DNA for the CDR3 is TGCGCCAGCAGCCTAAGCCGGAGTTTGGAGTGGGACAGGGGAGGCTACGAGCAGTACTTC.